This TCR beta chain was captured in a study of blood T cell repertoires in COVID-19. Assay used: immunoSEQ multiplex PCR; TCRdb lists only in-frame clones, some missing. The table shows approximately 45,000 clones, with around 87% occurring only once. Trimming at V came to 0 bases and at J to 5 bases, leaving 6 bases not matched to a gene. CDR1 and CDR2 from the germline V gene are LGHDT and YNNKEL (reference sequence). This CDR3 is 17 amino acids long. The V and J genes are TRBV3-1 (or the pseudogene TRBV3-2) and TRBJ1-6, with 8 bases fitting TRBD1. Sequenced sample: peripheral blood. The TCR sequence derives from a man between 40 and 49 years old with active COVID-19. CDR3 bases: TGTGCCAGCAGCCAAGAATCCGCGACAGGGGATAATTCACCCCTCCACTTT. This translates into CASSQESATGDNSPLHF.